These T cell receptor beta chains were read from a single sample in a study of cytomegalovirus exposure and HLA in healthy donors. Assay used: immunoSEQ multiplex PCR; TCRdb lists only in-frame clones, some missing. The sample has over 100,000 clones, roughly 66% seen once; the top ten hold approximately 1.4%. The sequencing input was PBMCs. The origin of the receptors is a man younger than 35 in good health and CMV-seronegative. Both conserved end residues are part of each CDR3. The D gene is left open where the match is weak. Size tells how often a clone was seen (once, few, many) or the class of an expanded clone, and some rows leave it out.

clone_size,cdr3_length,j_call,v_call,d_call,cdr3_nt,cdr3_aa
NA,14,TRBJ2-7,TRBV27,TRBD1,TGTGCCAGCAGTTTAGGGACAGGATACTACGAGCAGTACTTC,CASSLGTGYYEQYF
NA,12,TRBJ1-1,TRBV11-2,NA,TGTGCCAGCAGCTTAGCGGTGACTGAAGCTTTCTTT,CASSLAVTEAFF
NA,15,TRBJ2-1,TRBV6-5,NA,TGTGCCAGCAGTAATACAGGGAGCTCCTACAATGAGCAGTTCTTC,CASSNTGSSYNEQFF
few,15,TRBJ1-4,TRBV5-4,NA,TGTGCCAGCAGCTTAACAGGAGCTCTGAATGAAAAACTGTTTTTT,CASSLTGALNEKLFF
NA,11,TRBJ2-7,TRBV15,NA,TGTGCCACCAGCCGGAGCTACGAGCAGTACTTC,CATSRSYEQYF
NA,12,TRBJ1-1,TRBV30,NA,TGTGCCTGGAGTGTAGGGGACTTTGAAGCTTTCTTT,CAWSVGDFEAFF
NA,19,TRBJ2-1,TRBV2,NA,TGTGCCAGCAGTTATAGCGGAGGGGATGGGGGGGCCTCCGCACTCGAGCAGTTCTTC,CASSYSGGDGGASALEQFF
once,16,TRBJ2-1,TRBV28,TRBD2,TGTGCCAGCACTCTGGAGGCTAGCGGGAGTGAGAATGAGCAGTTCTTC,CASTLEASGSENEQFF
NA,14,TRBJ1-5,TRBV7-2,TRBD1,TGTGCCAGCAGCCGACAGGGGATAAGTCAGCCCCAGCATTTT,CASSRQGISQPQHF
NA,12,TRBJ1-1,TRBV6-1,NA,TGTGCCAGCAGTGGAGAGAACACTGAAGCTTTCTTT,CASSGENTEAFF
once,13,TRBJ2-7,TRBV4-1,NA,TGCGCCAGCAGCCCCAACCTAGGTCACGAGCAGTACTTC,CASSPNLGHEQYF
NA,15,TRBJ1-5,TRBV5-1,NA,TGCGCCAGCAGCTTGGGAGGCACCATGGATCAGCCCCAGCATTTT,CASSLGGTMDQPQHF
once,20,TRBJ1-5,TRBV12-5,NA,TGTGCTAGTGGTTTGGCAGGGACTAGGAGGACTTGGAGAGACAATCAGCCCCAGCATTTT,CASGLAGTRRTWRDNQPQHF
few,12,TRBJ2-5,TRBV18,TRBD2,TGTGCCAGCTCCCCCGGGGGGGAGACCCAGTACTTC,CASSPGGETQYF
few,14,TRBJ2-5,TRBV27,TRBD1,TGTGCCAGCAGCCCATTAACAGGGGTCGGGACCCAGTACTTC,CASSPLTGVGTQYF
NA,14,TRBJ2-2,TRBV19,NA,TGTGCCAGTAGACCCGCGGGGAACACCGGGGAGCTGTTTTTT,CASRPAGNTGELFF
NA,13,TRBJ1-2,TRBV10-1,NA,TGCGCCAGCAGTGTGGACAGCAACTATGGCTACACCTTC,CASSVDSNYGYTF
NA,14,TRBJ1-4,TRBV18,TRBD1,TGTGCCAGCTCAGACAGGGGACTTAATGAAAAACTGTTTTTT,CASSDRGLNEKLFF
once,14,TRBJ2-7,TRBV7-8,TRBD2,TGTGCCAGCCGCTATCGGGAGGGCGGGTACGAGCAGTACTTC,CASRYREGGYEQYF
NA,17,TRBJ2-5,TRBV4-2,TRBD2,TGTGCCAGCAGCCCCGGGACTAGCGGGGGGGCCGGCGAGACCCAGTACTTC,CASSPGTSGGAGETQYF
few,18,TRBJ2-1,TRBV30,TRBD2,TGTGCCTGGAGTAGGGCCCAACCGGCGGGGGGGCCCTACAATGAGCAGTTCTTC,CAWSRAQPAGGPYNEQFF
NA,15,TRBJ2-1,TRBV7-2,TRBD2,TGTGCCAGCAGCTACGGACTAGCGGGAGTCGATGAGCAGTTCTTC,CASSYGLAGVDEQFF
NA,15,TRBJ2-2,TRBV30,NA,TGTGCCTGGAGTTCGCAGAATTGGCACACCGGGGAGCTGTTTTTT,CAWSSQNWHTGELFF
few,14,TRBJ1-4,TRBV7-9,NA,TGTGCCAGCAGCTTAAACGGGGGGCATGAAAAACTGTTTTTT,CASSLNGGHEKLFF
few,18,TRBJ1-3,TRBV6-1,TRBD1,TGTGCCAGCAGTGGGCTTCCAGGGGGCAAGGTTTTTGGAAACACCATATATTTT,CASSGLPGGKVFGNTIYF
few,14,TRBJ1-5,TRBV28,NA,TGTGCCAGCAGTTCGGCGGCCAGAAACCAGCCCCAGCATTTT,CASSSAARNQPQHF
few,13,TRBJ2-7,TRBV27,TRBD2,TGTGCCAGCAGGCCGGGACTAGGGTACGAGCAGTACTTC,CASRPGLGYEQYF
NA,14,TRBJ1-1,TRBV27,TRBD1,TGTGCCAGCAGTAGGACAGGGGTAGACACTGAAGCTTTCTTT,CASSRTGVDTEAFF
NA,16,TRBJ1-2,TRBV28,NA,TGTGCCAGCAGTTTAATCCAGGGCAGGAGATTCTATGGCTACACCTTC,CASSLIQGRRFYGYTF
NA,15,TRBJ1-3,TRBV5-6,NA,TGTGCCAGCAGCCCCCAAGGGGCAGCGGGAAACACCATATATTTT,CASSPQGAAGNTIYF
NA,14,TRBJ1-2,TRBV7-2,TRBD1,TGTGCCAGCAGCTTAGCCTCCACAGGGGATGGCTACACCTTC,CASSLASTGDGYTF
NA,17,TRBJ2-1,TRBV7-2,NA,TGTGCCAGCAGCCCTCCCCCTTTCCGAGCTCCCTACAATGAGCAGTTCTTC,CASSPPPFRAPYNEQFF
NA,13,TRBJ1-6,TRBV6-6,NA,TGTGCCAGCAGCCTGGGCCTCGGAGGGCCCCTCCACTTT,CASSLGLGGPLHF
few,20,TRBJ2-7,TRBV23-1,TRBD2,TGCGCCAGCAGTCAATCTGGGAGGGCTAGCGGACCACGGTATCAATACGAGCAGTACTTC,CASSQSGRASGPRYQYEQYF
few,14,TRBJ1-1,TRBV25-1,NA,TGTGCCAGCAGTGAACTAGCAGGACGAGGCGAGGCTTTCTTT,CASSELAGRGEAFF
NA,14,TRBJ1-4,TRBV6-1,NA,TGTGCCAGCAAATACTTCACAGGGAACGAAAAACTGTTTTTT,CASKYFTGNEKLFF
NA,15,TRBJ2-1,TRBV14,TRBD2,TGTGCCAGCAGCCAAAAATCTAGCGGATACAATGAGCAGTTCTTC,CASSQKSSGYNEQFF
once,14,TRBJ2-7,TRBV4-1,NA,TGCGCCAGCAGCCCCGGCCCAGGACCCGTGGGGCACTACTTC,CASSPGPGPVGHYF
NA,11,TRBJ1-1,TRBV20-1,NA,TGCAGTGCGGGGGGGAGGGCTGAAGCTTTCTTT,CSAGGRAEAFF
NA,16,TRBJ2-1,TRBV5-1,NA,TGCGCCAGCAGCTTGGAGGGAGTCCCGGCCTACAATGAGCAGTTCTTC,CASSLEGVPAYNEQFF
NA,16,TRBJ1-2,TRBV4-1,TRBD1,TGCGCCAGCAGCTGGACAGGGGGCGGGGATGGCTATGGCTACACCTTC,CASSWTGGGDGYGYTF
NA,14,TRBJ2-7,TRBV29-1,TRBD2,TGCAGCGTCAATAGCGGGATAAGGTCAGGCGAGCAGTACTTC,CSVNSGIRSGEQYF
NA,12,TRBJ1-2,TRBV30,NA,TGTGCCTGGAGTACCCGGACATATGGCTACACCTTC,CAWSTRTYGYTF
NA,13,TRBJ2-1,TRBV29-1,NA,TGCAGCGTTTCCGGGGACTCCTACAATGAGCAGTTCTTC,CSVSGDSYNEQFF
few,16,TRBJ2-7,TRBV29-1,TRBD1,TGCAGCGCCCTGAACACCGGGACAGGGAGTACCTACGAGCAGTACTTC,CSALNTGTGSTYEQYF